The clone carrying this T cell receptor (beta chain) has a handful of counts. Its antigen is not known. Each patient came to thyroid surgery without any prior treatment (of any kind). As processed by the authors: Researchers built a distant-metastasis classifier for papillary thyroid cancer that drew on CDR3 differences across clinicopathological groups. TCRdb recomputed clones from the PCR reads via MiXCR. TCRdb, not the original authors, processed these V and J calls. Found here are 16,000 or so clones, roughly 26% of them singletons; the top ten hold 15%. This sample stems from a study of metastatic and nonmetastatic thyroid tumors. Across the whole study: Across peripheral blood and tumor or nodule tissue samples taken from malignant and benign thyroid patients, the repertoires were compared with one another.

Points from the study as a whole: It was reportedly found that TCR beta diversity was significantly higher in malignant thyroid tumors than in benign nodules, a difference seen in both blood and tumor samples.

This receptor was obtained from a female donor with papillary thyroid cancer or a benign thyroid nodule (not recorded which). Some clones in this sample may be carry-over from other donors' samples. Sequencing used adjacent normal tissue.

Here the CDR3 reads CSARTVAGIYNEQFF. The CDR3 DNA reads as TGCAGTGCTAGGACCGTAGCGGGGATCTACAATGAGCAGTTCTTC. The J gene is TRBJ2-1, the V gene TRBV20-1, with 8 bases fitting TRBD2. Germline loops: CDR1 DFQATT, CDR2 SNEGSKA (reference sequence). V dropped 3 bases and J dropped 3; count of bases not matched to a gene: 7. The CDR3 is 15 residues long.